These T cell receptor beta chains were read from a single sample in a study of PD-1 blockade in classical Hodgkin lymphoma. Libraries were prepared by immunoSEQ multiplex PCR; TCRdb keeps only in-frame clonotypes and omits some of them. The table includes 98,000 or so clones, about 88% detected once. The sample in question was peripheral blood mononuclear cells (PBMCs), obtained before the second cycle of nivolumab. These receptors originate from a human donor with classical Hodgkin lymphoma. Each CDR3 is given with its conserved first and last residue. D genes are given only for firm matches. Size tells how often a clone was seen (once, few, many) or the class of an expanded clone, and some rows leave it out.

length,V,size,D,J,CDR3,DNA
14,TRBV27,.,.,TRBJ2-1,CASSSSLSYNEQFF,TGTGCCAGCAGTTCGTCTCTCTCCTACAATGAGCAGTTCTTC
15,TRBV6-5,.,.,TRBJ1-1,CASSYSPGLNTEAFF,TGTGCCAGCAGTTACTCTCCGGGGTTGAACACTGAAGCTTTCTTT
23,TRBV28,.,.,TRBJ2-7,CASAGMFGGPKDGTQRYTYEQYF,TGTGCCAGCGCAGGTATGTTTGGCGGGCCTAAGGACGGAACCCAAAGGTACACCTACGAGCAGTACTTC
18,TRBV11-2,.,TRBD2,TRBJ2-2,CASSLEVLAGGRNRELFF,TGTGCCAGCAGCTTAGAGGTCCTAGCGGGAGGGCGAAACCGGGAGCTGTTTTTT
15,TRBV6-5,.,.,TRBJ2-3,CASRAPTGIPDTQYF,TGTGCCAGCAGGGCCCCGACAGGTATCCCAGATACGCAGTATTTT
16,TRBV9,.,TRBD2,TRBJ2-2,CASSRTSGRANGELFF,TGTGCCAGCAGTCGGACTAGCGGGAGGGCCAACGGGGAGCTGTTTTTT
13,TRBV2,.,.,TRBJ1-2,CASSGTVNYGYTF,TGTGCCAGCAGCGGGACCGTTAACTATGGCTACACCTTC
18,TRBV27,once,.,TRBJ2-6,CASRPQGGINSGANVLTF,TGTGCCAGCAGACCACAGGGGGGGATAAACTCTGGGGCCAACGTCCTGACTTTC
16,TRBV4-3,.,.,TRBJ2-3,CASSQEGPRGTDTQYF,TGCGCCAGCAGCCAAGAGGGTCCGAGGGGCACAGATACGCAGTATTTT
17,TRBV18,few,TRBD1,TRBJ1-3,CASSSRGDILSGNTIYF,TGTGCCAGCTCGTCCAGGGGGGATATCCTCTCTGGAAACACCATATATTTT
14,TRBV11-2,.,TRBD2,TRBJ2-7,CASSLRLAGDEQYF,TGTGCCAGCAGCTTACGACTAGCGGGAGACGAGCAGTACTTC
16,TRBV9,.,.,TRBJ2-7,CASSVDGGQPSYEQYF,TGTGCCAGCAGCGTAGACGGGGGTCAGCCTTCCTACGAGCAGTACTTC
15,TRBV7-9,.,.,TRBJ2-3,CASSTGLPSTDTQYF,TGTGCCAGCAGTACAGGACTACCAAGCACAGATACGCAGTATTTT
11,TRBV14,.,.,TRBJ1-3,CASSALNTIYF,TGTGCCAGCAGCGCCCTGAACACCATATATTTT
14,TRBV9,.,.,TRBJ1-6,CASSVGSANSPLHF,TGTGCCAGCAGCGTAGGGTCGGCGAATTCACCCCTCCACTTT
15,TRBV7-9,.,TRBD1,TRBJ1-1,CASSPRRDRNTEAFF,TGTGCCAGCAGCCCTAGACGGGACAGGAACACTGAAGCTTTCTTT
14,TRBV18,.,.,TRBJ1-5,CASSPRQGLQPQHF,TGTGCCAGCTCACCACGGCAGGGCCTCCAGCCCCAGCATTTT
14,TRBV18,.,.,TRBJ1-1,CASSPQESRTEAFF,TGTGCCAGCTCACCCCAGGAAAGCCGCACTGAAGCTTTCTTT
15,TRBV19,.,.,TRBJ2-1,CASSMAGDVYNEQFF,TGTGCCAGTAGTATGGCAGGGGACGTCTACAATGAGCAGTTCTTC
14,TRBV9,.,.,TRBJ1-1,CASSPTAPTTEAFF,TGTGCCAGCAGCCCGACAGCCCCGACCACTGAAGCTTTCTTT
12,TRBV10-2,.,.,TRBJ2-7,CASSGNSYEQYF,TGCGCCAGCAGTGGAAACTCCTACGAGCAGTACTTC
13,TRBV30,.,TRBD1,TRBJ2-7,CAWSPTGVGEQYF,TGTGCCTGGAGTCCGACAGGGGTCGGCGAGCAGTACTTC
15,TRBV19,.,.,TRBJ1-5,CASSIVGTGIKPQHF,TGTGCCAGTAGTATAGTCGGGACCGGGATCAAGCCCCAGCATTTT
17,TRBV25-1,.,.,TRBJ2-4,CASSINKGVARGNIQYF,TGTGCCAGCAGTATAAACAAAGGGGTCGCTAGGGGAAACATTCAGTACTTC
16,TRBV29-1,.,TRBD1,TRBJ1-2,CSVEFQGARGNYGYTF,TGCAGCGTTGAGTTCCAGGGGGCTAGAGGTAACTATGGCTACACCTTC
14,TRBV5-4,few,.,TRBJ1-1,CATGTSTALGEAFF,TGTGCCACCGGAACCTCGACAGCACTGGGAGAAGCTTTCTTT
17,TRBV4-2,.,.,TRBJ2-1,CASSQDSTGSIYNEQFF,TGTGCCAGCAGCCAAGATTCTACGGGTTCGATCTACAATGAGCAGTTCTTC
14,TRBV5-6,.,TRBD1,TRBJ2-3,CASSLDREADTQYF,TGTGCCAGCAGCCTCGACAGGGAAGCAGATACGCAGTATTTT
15,TRBV4-3,.,.,TRBJ1-4,CASSQDKSGLEKLFF,TGCGCCAGCAGCCAAGATAAGTCAGGGTTAGAAAAACTGTTTTTT
16,TRBV9,once,TRBD2,TRBJ2-3,CASSISGRFLSDTQYF,TGTGCCAGCAGTATTAGCGGGAGATTTTTGTCAGATACGCAGTATTTT
12,TRBV11-1,.,.,TRBJ2-7,CASSLTAHEQYF,TGTGCCAGCAGCTTAACAGCCCACGAGCAGTACTTC
14,TRBV6-6,.,TRBD1,TRBJ1-1,CASSQQGIDTEAFF,TGTGCCAGCAGTCAACAGGGGATCGACACTGAAGCTTTCTTT
15,TRBV10-3,.,TRBD1,TRBJ2-1,CAIRAPGQGYNEQFF,TGTGCCATCAGGGCCCCGGGACAGGGGTACAATGAGCAGTTCTTC
15,TRBV2,.,.,TRBJ1-2,CASGGSEKGLYGYTF,TGTGCCAGCGGTGGCAGCGAAAAGGGGCTGTATGGCTACACCTTC
12,TRBV7-2,.,.,TRBJ2-7,CASSLDSAEQYF,TGTGCCAGCAGCTTGGATTCTGCAGAGCAGTACTTC
16,TRBV7-6,once,TRBD2,TRBJ2-7,CASSSPEGTILSEQYF,TGTGCCAGCAGCTCCCCGGAGGGGACTATCTTATCCGAGCAGTACTTC
13,TRBV30,.,.,TRBJ2-7,CAWTPGASGEQYF,TGTGCCTGGACCCCCGGGGCATCGGGGGAGCAGTACTTC
14,TRBV4-1,.,.,TRBJ1-1,CASSQGPGNTEAFF,TGCGCCAGCAGCCAAGGGCCTGGGAACACTGAAGCTTTCTTT
13,TRBV6-5,.,TRBD1,TRBJ1-2,CASRPGTGSGYTF,TGTGCCAGCAGACCCGGGACAGGGAGCGGCTACACCTTC
15,TRBV15,.,.,TRBJ1-4,CATSREGATNEKLFF,TGTGCCACCAGCAGAGAGGGAGCAACTAATGAAAAACTGTTTTTT
13,TRBV2,.,.,TRBJ2-7,CASGRIGGYEQYF,TGTGCCAGCGGGCGGATAGGCGGCTACGAGCAGTACTTC
16,TRBV27,.,TRBD2,TRBJ2-3,CASSSPGTSGTDTQYF,TGTGCCAGCAGTTCTCCCGGGACTAGCGGCACAGATACGCAGTATTTT